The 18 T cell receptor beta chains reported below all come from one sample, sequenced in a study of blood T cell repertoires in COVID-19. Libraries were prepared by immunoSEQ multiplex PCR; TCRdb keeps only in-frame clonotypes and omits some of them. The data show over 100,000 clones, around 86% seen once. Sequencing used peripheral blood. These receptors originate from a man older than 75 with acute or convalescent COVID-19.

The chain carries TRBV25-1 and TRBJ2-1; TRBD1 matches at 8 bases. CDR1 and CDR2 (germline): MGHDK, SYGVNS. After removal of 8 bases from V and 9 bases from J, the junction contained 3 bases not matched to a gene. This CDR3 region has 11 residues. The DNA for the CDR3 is TGTGCCAGCTCAGGGGGCAGTGAGCAGTTCTTC. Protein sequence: CASSGGSEQFF.

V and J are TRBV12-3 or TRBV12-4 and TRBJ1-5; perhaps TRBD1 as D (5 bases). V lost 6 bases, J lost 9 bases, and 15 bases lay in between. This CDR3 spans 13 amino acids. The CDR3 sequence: CASSEGGARPQHF. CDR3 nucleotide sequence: TGTGCCAGCAGCGAAGGAGGGGCTCGGCCCCAGCATTTT.

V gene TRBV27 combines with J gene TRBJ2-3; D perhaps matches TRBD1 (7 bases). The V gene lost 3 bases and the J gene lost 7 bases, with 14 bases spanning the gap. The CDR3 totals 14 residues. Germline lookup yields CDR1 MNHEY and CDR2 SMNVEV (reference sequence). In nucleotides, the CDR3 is TGTGCCAGCAGTTTTGGCAGGGGGGAAAATACGCAGTATTTT. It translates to CASSFGRGENTQYF.

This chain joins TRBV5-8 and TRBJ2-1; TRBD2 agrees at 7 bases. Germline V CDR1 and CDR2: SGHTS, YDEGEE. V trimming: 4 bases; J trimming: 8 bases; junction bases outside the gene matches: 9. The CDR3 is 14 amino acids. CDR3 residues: CASSQQRDPHEQFF. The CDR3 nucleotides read TGTGCCAGCAGCCAGCAGCGGGATCCTCATGAGCAGTTCTTC.

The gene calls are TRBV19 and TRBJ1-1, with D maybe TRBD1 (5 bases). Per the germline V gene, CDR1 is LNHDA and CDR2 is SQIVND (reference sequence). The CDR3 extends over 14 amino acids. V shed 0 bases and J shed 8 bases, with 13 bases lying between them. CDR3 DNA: TGTGCCAGTAGTATAGATCTGGGGGGAATGGAAGCTTTCTTT. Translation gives CASSIDLGGMEAFF. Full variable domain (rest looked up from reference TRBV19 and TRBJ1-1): DGGITQSPKYLFRKEGQNVTLSCEQNLNHDAMYWYRQDPGQGLRLIYYSQIVNDFQKGDIAEGYSVSREKKESFPLTVTSAQKNPTAFYLCASSIDLGGMEAFFGQGTRLTVV.

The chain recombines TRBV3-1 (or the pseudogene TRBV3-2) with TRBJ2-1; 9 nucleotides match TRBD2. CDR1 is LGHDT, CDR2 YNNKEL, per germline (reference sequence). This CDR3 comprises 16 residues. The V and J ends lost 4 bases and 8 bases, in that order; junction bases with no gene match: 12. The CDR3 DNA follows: TGTGCCAGCAGCCGAATAGCGGGAGTAATTGGCGATGAGCAGTTCTTC. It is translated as CASSRIAGVIGDEQFF.

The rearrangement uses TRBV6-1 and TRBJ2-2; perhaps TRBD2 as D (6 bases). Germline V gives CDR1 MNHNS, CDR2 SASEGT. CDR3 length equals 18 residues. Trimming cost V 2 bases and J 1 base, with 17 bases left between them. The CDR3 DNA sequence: TGTGCCAGCAGTGAATTTGCGGGGCGTAAAGAGAACACCGGGGAGCTGTTTTTT. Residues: CASSEFAGRKENTGELFF.

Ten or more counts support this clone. Written as DNA, the CDR3 is TGTGCCAGCAGCCCTCTGCCTTACAGGGGGGACCTTGACTACGAGCAGTACTTC. Its translation is CASSPLPYRGDLDYEQYF. The rearrangement uses TRBV5-6 and TRBJ2-7, with 8 bases lining up with TRBD1. Trimming cost V 4 bases and J 3 bases; bases outside gene matches: 18. There are 18 residues in the CDR3. Germline V gene data show CDR1 as SGHDT and CDR2 as YYEEEE.

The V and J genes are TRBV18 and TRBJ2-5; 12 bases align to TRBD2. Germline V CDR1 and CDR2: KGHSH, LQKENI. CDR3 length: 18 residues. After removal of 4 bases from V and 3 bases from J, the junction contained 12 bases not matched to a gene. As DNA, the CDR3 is TGTGCCAGCTCACGCGAAATTTCTGGACTAGCGGGGAAAGAGACCCAGTACTTC. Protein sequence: CASSREISGLAGKETQYF.

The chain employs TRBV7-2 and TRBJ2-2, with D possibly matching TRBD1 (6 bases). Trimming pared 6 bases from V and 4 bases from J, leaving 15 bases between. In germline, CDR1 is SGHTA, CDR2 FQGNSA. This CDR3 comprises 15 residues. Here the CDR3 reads CASRDSGTSTGELFF. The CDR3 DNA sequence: TGTGCCAGCAGGGACAGTGGAACCTCCACCGGGGAGCTGTTTTTT.

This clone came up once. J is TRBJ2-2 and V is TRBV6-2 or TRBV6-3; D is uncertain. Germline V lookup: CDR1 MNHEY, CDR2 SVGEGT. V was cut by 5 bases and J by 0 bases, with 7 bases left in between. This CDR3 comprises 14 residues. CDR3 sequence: CASSLWSNTGELFF. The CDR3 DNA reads TGTGCCAGCAGTCTATGGTCGAACACCGGGGAGCTGTTTTTT.

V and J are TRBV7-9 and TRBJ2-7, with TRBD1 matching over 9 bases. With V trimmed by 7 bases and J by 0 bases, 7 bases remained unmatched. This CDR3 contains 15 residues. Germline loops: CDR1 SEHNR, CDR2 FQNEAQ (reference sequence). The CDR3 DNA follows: TGTGCCAGCAACCCCGGACAGGGGTCCTCCTACGAGCAGTACTTC. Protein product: CASNPGQGSSYEQYF. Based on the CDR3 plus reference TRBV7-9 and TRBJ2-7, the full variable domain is DTGVSQNPRHKITKRGQNVTFRCDPISEHNRLYWYRQTLGQGPEFLTYFQNEAQLEKSRLLSDRFSAERPKGSFSTLEIQRTEQGDSAMYLCASNPGQGSSYEQYFGPGTRLTVT.

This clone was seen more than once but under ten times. The CDR3 nucleotides read TGTGCCAGCCGACTAGCGGGAGGCCGAGGCGAGCAGTACTTC. Translating it yields CASRLAGGRGEQYF. V and J are TRBV14 and TRBJ2-7; 13 bases are a match to TRBD2. The CDR3 spans 14 residues. J lost 6 bases, V lost 8 bases, and 7 bases had no gene match. Germline CDR1 reads SGHDN; CDR2 reads FVKESK.

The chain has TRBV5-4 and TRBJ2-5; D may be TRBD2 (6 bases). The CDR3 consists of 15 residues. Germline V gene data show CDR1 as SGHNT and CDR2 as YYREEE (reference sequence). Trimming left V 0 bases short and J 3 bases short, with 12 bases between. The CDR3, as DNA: TGTGCCAGCAGCTTGGGGGGTGGCGGGAAAGAGACCCAGTACTTC. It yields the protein CASSLGGGGKETQYF.

CDR3 amino acids: CASSFASGGTDTQYF. The CDR3, as DNA: TGCGCCAGCAGTTTCGCGAGCGGCGGCACAGATACGCAGTATTTT. The chain carries TRBV5-1 and TRBJ2-3; D is possibly TRBD2 (5 bases). With 5 bases removed from V and 1 base from J, the gap between germline ends came to 14 bases. The CDR3 covers 15 residues. Germline CDR1 SGHRS, CDR2 YFSETQ.

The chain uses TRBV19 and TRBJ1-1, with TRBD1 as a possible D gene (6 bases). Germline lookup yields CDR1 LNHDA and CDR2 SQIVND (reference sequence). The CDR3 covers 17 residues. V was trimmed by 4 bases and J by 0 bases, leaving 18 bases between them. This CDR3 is CASSRGQAGALNTEAFF. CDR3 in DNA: TGTGCCAGTAGTAGGGGGCAGGCAGGGGCCTTGAACACTGAAGCTTTCTTT.

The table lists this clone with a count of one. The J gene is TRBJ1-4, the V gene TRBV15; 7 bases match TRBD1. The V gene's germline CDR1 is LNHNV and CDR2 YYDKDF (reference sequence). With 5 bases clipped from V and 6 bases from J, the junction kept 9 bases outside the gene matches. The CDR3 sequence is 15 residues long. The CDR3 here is CATSAPTGAYEKLFF. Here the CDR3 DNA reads TGTGCCACCAGCGCACCCACAGGGGCATATGAAAAACTGTTTTTT.

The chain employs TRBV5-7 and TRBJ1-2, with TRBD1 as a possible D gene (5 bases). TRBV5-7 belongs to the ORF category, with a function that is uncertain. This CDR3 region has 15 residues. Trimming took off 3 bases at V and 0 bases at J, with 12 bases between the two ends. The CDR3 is CASSSRQSTNYGYTF. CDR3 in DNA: TGTGCCAGCAGCTCGAGACAGAGTACTAACTATGGCTACACCTTC.